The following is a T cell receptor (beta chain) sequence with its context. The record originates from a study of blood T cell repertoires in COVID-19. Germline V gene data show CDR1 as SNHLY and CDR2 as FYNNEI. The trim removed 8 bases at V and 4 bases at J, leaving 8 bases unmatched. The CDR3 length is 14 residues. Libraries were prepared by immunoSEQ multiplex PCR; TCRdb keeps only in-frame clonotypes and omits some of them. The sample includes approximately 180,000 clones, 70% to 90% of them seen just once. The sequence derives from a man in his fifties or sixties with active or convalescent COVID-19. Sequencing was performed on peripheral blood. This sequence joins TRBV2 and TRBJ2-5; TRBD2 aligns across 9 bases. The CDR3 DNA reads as TGTGCCAGCTGCGGCGGGGGGGCCGGAGAGACCCAGTACTTC. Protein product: CASCGGGAGETQYF.